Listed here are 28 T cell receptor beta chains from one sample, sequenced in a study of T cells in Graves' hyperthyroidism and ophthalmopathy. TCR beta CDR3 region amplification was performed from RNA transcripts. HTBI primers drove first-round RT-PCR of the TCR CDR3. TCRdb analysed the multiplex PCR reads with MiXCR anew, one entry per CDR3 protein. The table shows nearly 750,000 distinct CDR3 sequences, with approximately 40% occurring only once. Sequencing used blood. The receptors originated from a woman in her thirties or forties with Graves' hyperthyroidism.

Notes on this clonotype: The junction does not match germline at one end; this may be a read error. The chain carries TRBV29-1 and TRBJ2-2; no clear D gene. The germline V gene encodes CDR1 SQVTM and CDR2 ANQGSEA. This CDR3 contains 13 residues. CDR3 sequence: CSVSAHNIGELFF. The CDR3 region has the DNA TGCAGCGTTAGCGCCCATAACATCGGGGAGCTGTTTTTT.

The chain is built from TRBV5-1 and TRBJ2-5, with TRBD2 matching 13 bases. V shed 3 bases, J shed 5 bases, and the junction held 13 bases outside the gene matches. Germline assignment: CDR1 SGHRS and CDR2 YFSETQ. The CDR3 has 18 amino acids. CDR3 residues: CASSSGVLAGGPGETQYF. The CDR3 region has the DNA TGCGCCAGCAGCTCTGGCGTACTAGCGGGAGGGCCGGGGGAGACCCAGTACTTC.

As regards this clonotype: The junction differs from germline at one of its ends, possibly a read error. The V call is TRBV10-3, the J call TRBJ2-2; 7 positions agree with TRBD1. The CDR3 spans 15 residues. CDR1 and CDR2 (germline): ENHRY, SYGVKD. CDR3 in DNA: TGTGCCAGCAGTCTCCCGACAGGGAGAGGCGGGGAGCTGTTTTTT. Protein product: CASSLPTGRGGELFF.

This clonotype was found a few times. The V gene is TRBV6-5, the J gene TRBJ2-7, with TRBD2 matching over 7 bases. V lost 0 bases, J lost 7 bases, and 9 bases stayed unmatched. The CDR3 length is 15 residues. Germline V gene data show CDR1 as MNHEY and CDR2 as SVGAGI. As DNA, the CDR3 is TGTGCCAGCAGTTACTCAGTCAGGCCCGGGGGGGAGCAGTACTTC. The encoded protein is CASSYSVRPGGEQYF.

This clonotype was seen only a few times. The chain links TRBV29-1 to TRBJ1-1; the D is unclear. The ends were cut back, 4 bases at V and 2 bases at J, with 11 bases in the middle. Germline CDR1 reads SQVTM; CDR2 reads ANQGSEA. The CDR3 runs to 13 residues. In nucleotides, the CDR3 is TGCAGCGTTGTGAATCAGCTAAACACTGAAGCTTTCTTT. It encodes CSVVNQLNTEAFF.

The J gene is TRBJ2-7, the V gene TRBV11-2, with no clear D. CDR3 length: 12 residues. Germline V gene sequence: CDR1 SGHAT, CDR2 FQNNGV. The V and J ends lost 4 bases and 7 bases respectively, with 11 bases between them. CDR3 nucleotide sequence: TGTGCCAGCAGCTATTGGCGCGGTGAGCAGTACTTC. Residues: CASSYWRGEQYF.

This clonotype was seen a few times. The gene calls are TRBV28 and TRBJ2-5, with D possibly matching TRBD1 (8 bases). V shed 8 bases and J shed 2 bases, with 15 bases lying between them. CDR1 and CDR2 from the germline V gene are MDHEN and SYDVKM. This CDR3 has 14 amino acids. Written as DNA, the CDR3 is TGTGCCAGCGACACAGGGGGAGGGCAAGAGACCCAGTACTTC. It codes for CASDTGGGQETQYF.

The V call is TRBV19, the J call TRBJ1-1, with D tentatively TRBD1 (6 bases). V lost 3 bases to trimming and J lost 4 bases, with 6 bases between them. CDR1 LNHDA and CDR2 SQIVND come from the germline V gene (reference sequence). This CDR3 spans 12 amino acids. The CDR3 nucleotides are TGTGCCAGTAGTATGGGGGCCACTGAAGCTTTCTTT. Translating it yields CASSMGATEAFF.

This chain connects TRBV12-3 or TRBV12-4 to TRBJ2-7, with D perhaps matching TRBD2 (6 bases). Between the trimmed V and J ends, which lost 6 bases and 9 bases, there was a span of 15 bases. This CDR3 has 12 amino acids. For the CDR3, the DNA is TGTGCCAGCAGCCCAGGGACTGGTAGGCAGTACTTC. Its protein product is CASSPGTGRQYF.

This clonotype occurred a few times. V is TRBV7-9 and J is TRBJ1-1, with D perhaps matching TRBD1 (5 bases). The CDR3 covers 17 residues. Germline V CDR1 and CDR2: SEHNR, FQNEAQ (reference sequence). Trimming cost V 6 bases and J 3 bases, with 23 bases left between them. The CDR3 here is CASSQYRTLVEYTEAFF. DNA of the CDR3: TGTGCCAGCAGTCAATACAGGACCCTCGTGGAGTACACTGAAGCTTTCTTT.

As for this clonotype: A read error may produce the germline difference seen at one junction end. In DNA, the CDR3 is TGTGCCAGCAGCACCCGCCCCAGGGGGGCATACACTGAAACTTTCTTT. Translating gives CASSTRPRGAYTETFF. This rearrangement joins TRBV11-2 to TRBJ1-1; 7 bases fit TRBD1. The CDR3 covers 16 residues. Germline CDR1 reads SGHAT; CDR2 reads FQNNGV. Variable domain in full (rest from reference TRBV11-2 and TRBJ1-1): EAGVAQSPRYKIIEKRQSVAFWCNPISGHATLYWYQQILGQGPKLLIQFQNNGVVDDSQLPKDRFSAERLKGVDSTLKIQPAKLEDSAVYLCASSTRPRGAYTETFFGQGTRLTVV.

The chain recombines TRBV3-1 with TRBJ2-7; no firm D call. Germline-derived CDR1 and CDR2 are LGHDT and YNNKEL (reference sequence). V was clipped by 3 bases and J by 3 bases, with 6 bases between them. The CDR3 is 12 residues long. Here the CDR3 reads CASSHGDYEQYF. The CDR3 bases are TGTGCCAGCAGCCATGGGGACTACGAGCAGTACTTC.

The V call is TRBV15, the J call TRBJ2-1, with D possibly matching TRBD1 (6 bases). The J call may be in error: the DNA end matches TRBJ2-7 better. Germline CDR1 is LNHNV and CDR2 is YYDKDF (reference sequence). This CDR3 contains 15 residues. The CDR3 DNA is TGTGCCACCAGCGCACAGGGATTGGGGTCCAATGAGCAGTACTTC. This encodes CATSAQGLGSNEQYF.

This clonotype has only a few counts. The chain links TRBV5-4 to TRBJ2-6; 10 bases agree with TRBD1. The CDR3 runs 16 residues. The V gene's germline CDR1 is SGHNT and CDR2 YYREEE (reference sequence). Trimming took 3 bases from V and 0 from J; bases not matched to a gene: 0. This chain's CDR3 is CASSWTGGSGANVLTF. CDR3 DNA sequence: TGTGCCAGCAGCTGGACAGGGGGCTCTGGGGCCAACGTCCTGACTTTC.

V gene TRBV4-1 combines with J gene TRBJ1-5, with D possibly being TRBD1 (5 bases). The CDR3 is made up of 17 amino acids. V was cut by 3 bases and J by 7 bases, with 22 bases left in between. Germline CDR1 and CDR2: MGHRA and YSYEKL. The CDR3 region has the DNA TGCGCCAGCAGCCAGAGACGGGTTTGGGGGGTAAGGCAGCCCCAGCATTTT. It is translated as CASSQRRVWGVRQPQHF.

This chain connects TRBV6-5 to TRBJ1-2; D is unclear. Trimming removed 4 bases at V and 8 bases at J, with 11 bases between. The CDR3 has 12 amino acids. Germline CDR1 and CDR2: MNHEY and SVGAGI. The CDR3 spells CASSSEVGGYTF. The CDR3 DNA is TGTGCCAGCAGTTCCGAGGTCGGCGGCTACACCTTC.

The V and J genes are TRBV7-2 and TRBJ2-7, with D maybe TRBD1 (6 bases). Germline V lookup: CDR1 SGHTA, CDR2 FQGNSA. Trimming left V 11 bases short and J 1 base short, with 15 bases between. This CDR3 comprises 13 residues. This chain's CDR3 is CAWSVQGSYEQYF. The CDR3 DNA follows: TGTGCCTGGAGTGTACAGGGTTCCTACGAGCAGTACTTC. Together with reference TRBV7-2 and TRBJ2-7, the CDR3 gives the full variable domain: GAGVSQSPSNKVTEKGKDVELRCDPISGHTALYWYRQSLGQGLEFLIYFQGNSAPDKSGLPSDRFSAERTGGSVSTLTIQRTQQEDSAVYLCAWSVQGSYEQYFGPGTRLTVT.

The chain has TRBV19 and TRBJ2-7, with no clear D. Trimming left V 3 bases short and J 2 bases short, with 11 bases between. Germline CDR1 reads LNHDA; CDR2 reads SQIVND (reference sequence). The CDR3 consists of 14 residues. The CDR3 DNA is TGTGCCAGTAGTATGGGGTATCCACCCTACGAGCAGTACTTC. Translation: CASSMGYPPYEQYF.

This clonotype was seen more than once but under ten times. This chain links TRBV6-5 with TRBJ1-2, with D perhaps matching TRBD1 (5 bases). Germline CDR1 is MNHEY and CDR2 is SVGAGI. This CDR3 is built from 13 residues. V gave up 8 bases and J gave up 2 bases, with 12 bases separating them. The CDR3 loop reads CASCKQENYGYTF. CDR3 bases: TGTGCCAGCTGTAAACAGGAAAACTATGGCTACACCTTC.

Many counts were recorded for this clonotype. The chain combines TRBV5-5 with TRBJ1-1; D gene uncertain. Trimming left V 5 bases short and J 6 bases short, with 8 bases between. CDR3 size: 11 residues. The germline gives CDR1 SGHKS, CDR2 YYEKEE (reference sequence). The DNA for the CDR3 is TGTGCCAGCAGATTCCGGTCTGAAGCTTTCTTT. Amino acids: CASRFRSEAFF.

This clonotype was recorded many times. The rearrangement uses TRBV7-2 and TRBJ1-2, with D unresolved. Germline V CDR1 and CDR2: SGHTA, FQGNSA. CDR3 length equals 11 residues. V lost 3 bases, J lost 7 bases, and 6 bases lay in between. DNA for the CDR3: TGTGCCAGCAGCTTGACCGGTGGCTACACCTTC. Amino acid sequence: CASSLTGGYTF.

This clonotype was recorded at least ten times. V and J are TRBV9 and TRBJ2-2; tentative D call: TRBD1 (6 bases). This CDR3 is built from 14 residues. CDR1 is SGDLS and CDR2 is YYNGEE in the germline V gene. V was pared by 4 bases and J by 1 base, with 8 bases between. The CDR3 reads CASSTDRNTGELFF. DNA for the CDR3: TGTGCCAGCAGCACGGACAGGAACACCGGGGAGCTGTTTTTT.

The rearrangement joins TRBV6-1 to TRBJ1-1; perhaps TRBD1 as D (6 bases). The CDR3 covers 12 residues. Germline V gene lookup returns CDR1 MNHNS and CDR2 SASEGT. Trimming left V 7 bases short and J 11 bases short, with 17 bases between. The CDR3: CASTGAGVVAFF. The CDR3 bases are TGTGCCAGCACAGGGGCAGGGGTTGTCGCTTTCTTT.

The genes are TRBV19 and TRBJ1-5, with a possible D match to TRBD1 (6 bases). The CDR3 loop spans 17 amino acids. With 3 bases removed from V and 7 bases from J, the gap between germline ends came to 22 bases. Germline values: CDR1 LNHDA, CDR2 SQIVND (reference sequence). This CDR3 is CASSMGFGPQGSQPQHF. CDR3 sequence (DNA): TGTGCCAGTAGTATGGGATTTGGCCCCCAGGGGTCCCAGCCCCAGCATTTT.

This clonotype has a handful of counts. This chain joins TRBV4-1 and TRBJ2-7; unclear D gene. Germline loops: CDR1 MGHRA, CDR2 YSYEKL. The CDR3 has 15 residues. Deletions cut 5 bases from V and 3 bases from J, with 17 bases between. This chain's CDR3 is CASSYYRTESYEQYF. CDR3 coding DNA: TGCGCCAGCAGCTATTATAGGACGGAGAGCTACGAGCAGTACTTC.

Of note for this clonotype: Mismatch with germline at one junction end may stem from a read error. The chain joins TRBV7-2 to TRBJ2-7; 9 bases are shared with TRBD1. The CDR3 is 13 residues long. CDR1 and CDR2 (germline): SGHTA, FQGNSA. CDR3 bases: TGTGCCCGCAGCGGCGGGACAGGGTACGAGCAGTACTTC. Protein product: CARSGGTGYEQYF.

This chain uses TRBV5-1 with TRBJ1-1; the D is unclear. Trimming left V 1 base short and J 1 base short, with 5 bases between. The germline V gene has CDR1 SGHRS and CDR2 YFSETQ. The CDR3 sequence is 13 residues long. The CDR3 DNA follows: TGCGCCAGCAGCTTGAAACCGAACACTGAAGCTTTCTTT. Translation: CASSLKPNTEAFF.

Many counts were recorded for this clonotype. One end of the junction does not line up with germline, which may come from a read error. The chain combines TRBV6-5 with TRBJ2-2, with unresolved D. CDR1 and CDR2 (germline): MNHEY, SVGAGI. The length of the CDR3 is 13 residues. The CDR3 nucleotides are TGTGCCAGCAGTTACTCGAAGACCGGGGAGCTGTTTTTT. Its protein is CASSYSKTGELFF.